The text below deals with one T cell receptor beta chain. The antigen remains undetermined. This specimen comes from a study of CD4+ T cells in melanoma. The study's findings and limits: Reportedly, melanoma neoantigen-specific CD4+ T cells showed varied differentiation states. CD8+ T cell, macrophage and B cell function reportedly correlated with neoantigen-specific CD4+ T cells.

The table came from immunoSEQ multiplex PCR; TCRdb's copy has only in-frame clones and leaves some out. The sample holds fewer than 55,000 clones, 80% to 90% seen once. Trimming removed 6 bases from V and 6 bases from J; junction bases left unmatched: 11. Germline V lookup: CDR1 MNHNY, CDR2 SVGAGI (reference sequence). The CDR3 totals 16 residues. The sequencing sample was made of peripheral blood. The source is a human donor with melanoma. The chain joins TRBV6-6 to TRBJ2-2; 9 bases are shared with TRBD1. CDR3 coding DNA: TGTGCCAGCAGACCAACGACAGGGGGGTTGGCCGGGGAGCTGTTTTTT. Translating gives CASRPTTGGLAGELFF.